These 21 T cell receptor beta chains originate from one sample sequenced in a study of cytomegalovirus exposure and HLA in healthy donors. Primers for the PCR totalled 60 Vbeta and 13 Jbeta. TCRdb keeps only in-frame clones here, not all; method: immunoSEQ multiplex PCR. Here the sample spans some 76,000 clones, roughly 70% being singletons. Sequencing was performed on PBMCs. The receptors were gathered from a man aged 55 to 69 in good health and CMV-seropositive.

Note on this clone: A junction boundary mismatches the germline segment, possibly from a read error. DNA of the CDR3: TGTGCCAGCAGCACCGGGACAGCAAACACCGGGGAGCCGTTTTTT. Protein product: CASSTGTANTGEPFF. The rearrangement uses TRBV6-1 and TRBJ2-2; TRBD1 aligns across 7 bases. Germline-derived CDR1 and CDR2 are MNHNS and SASEGT. The CDR3 loop spans 15 amino acids.

The gene calls are TRBV6-5 and TRBJ1-1; 8 bases align to TRBD1. Germline V gene lookup returns CDR1 MNHEY and CDR2 SVGAGI. This CDR3 comprises 15 residues. Trimming took 4 bases from V and 1 from J; bases not matched to a gene: 5. This chain's CDR3 is CASSLGTGSNTEAFF. CDR3 in DNA: TGTGCCAGCAGTTTAGGGACAGGATCGAACACTGAAGCTTTCTTT.

The chain links TRBV27 to TRBJ2-3, with TRBD1 identical over 7 bases. V shed 2 bases, J shed 0 bases, and the junction held 11 bases outside the gene matches. The germline V gene encodes CDR1 MNHEY and CDR2 SMNVEV (reference sequence). CDR3 length: 18 amino acids. The CDR3 is CASSLLLSGQASTDTQYF. The CDR3 nucleotides read TGTGCCAGCAGTTTACTACTATCCGGACAGGCTAGCACAGATACGCAGTATTTT.

The chain uses TRBV5-1 and TRBJ1-3; D not resolved. The V and J ends lost 5 bases and 4 bases respectively, with 16 bases between them. Germline V lookup: CDR1 SGHRS, CDR2 YFSETQ. The CDR3 totals 15 residues. CDR3 DNA sequence: TGCGCCAGCAGTCTAGGAGGCGCAGACGGAAACACCATATATTTT. Its protein is CASSLGGADGNTIYF.

V and J are TRBV7-2 and TRBJ2-1; D not resolved. Germline V gives CDR1 SGHTA, CDR2 FQGNSA. The V gene lost 5 bases and the J gene lost 15 bases, with 17 bases spanning the gap. This CDR3 has 12 amino acids. The CDR3 DNA is TGTGCCAGCAGCATCCCCAGCCCCGGGTGGTTCTTC. Its translation: CASSIPSPGWFF.

This clone was seen only once. This rearrangement joins TRBV7-3 to TRBJ2-6; no definite D call. Trimming removed 5 bases from V and 4 bases from J, with 9 bases in between. The CDR3 contains 14 residues. Looked up from germline, CDR1 is SGHTA and CDR2 is FQGTGA. The CDR3: CASSIDSGANVLTF. The CDR3 nucleotides read TGTGCCAGCAGCATAGATTCAGGGGCCAACGTCCTGACTTTC.

The chain has TRBV11-2 and TRBJ2-1; 10 nucleotides agree with TRBD1. V shed 5 bases and J 8 bases; nucleotides not matched to a gene: 9. The CDR3 extends over 15 amino acids. Germline V gene data show CDR1 as SGHAT and CDR2 as FQNNGV. CDR3 loop: CASSATGGVSDEQFF. The CDR3 DNA reads TGTGCCAGCAGCGCGACAGGGGGCGTTTCGGATGAGCAGTTCTTC. Together with reference TRBV11-2 and TRBJ2-1, the CDR3 gives the full variable domain: EAGVAQSPRYKIIEKRQSVAFWCNPISGHATLYWYQQILGQGPKLLIQFQNNGVVDDSQLPKDRFSAERLKGVDSTLKIQPAKLEDSAVYLCASSATGGVSDEQFFGPGTRLTVL.

This clone was recorded a few times. The V gene is TRBV7-2, the J gene TRBJ1-2; 9 bases fit TRBD1. This CDR3 is built from 15 residues. After removal of 3 bases from V and 4 bases from J, the junction contained 6 bases not matched to a gene. The germline V gene has CDR1 SGHTA and CDR2 FQGNSA. CDR3 nucleotide sequence: TGTGCCAGCAGCTTGGGGACAGGGCAAACCTATGGCTACACCTTC. This encodes CASSLGTGQTYGYTF.

CDR3 nucleotides: TGTGCCAGCGGGTGGACAGCGAACACCGGGGAGCTGTTTTTT. Its translation is CASGWTANTGELFF. This chain connects TRBV27 to TRBJ2-2; D perhaps matches TRBD1 (6 bases). V lost 8 bases and J lost 0, with 10 bases in between. Per the germline V gene, CDR1 is MNHEY and CDR2 is SMNVEV (reference sequence). This CDR3 region has 14 residues.

This clone occurred a few times. The chain employs TRBV28 and TRBJ2-5; TRBD2 might be the D (5 bases). This CDR3 is built from 13 residues. Germline V gives CDR1 MDHEN, CDR2 SYDVKM. V shed 7 bases and J shed 4 bases, with 13 bases lying between them. Here the CDR3 DNA reads TGTGCCAGCACCCCCGAGGGCCGAGAGACCCAGTACTTC. Translation: CASTPEGRETQYF.

The CDR3 DNA sequence: TGTGCCAGCAGCGTAGGTTCAGGGGCTCAGCCCCAGCATTTT. Translated: CASSVGSGAQPQHF. The chain carries TRBV9 and TRBJ1-5; TRBD1 might be the D (6 bases). Germline CDR1 reads SGDLS; CDR2 reads YYNGEE. The CDR3 extends over 14 amino acids. Trimming cost V 0 bases and J 6 bases, with 10 bases left between them.

The genes are TRBV29-1 and TRBJ2-7; weak D call: TRBD2 (6 bases). The V end was cut by 5 bases, the J end by 0 bases, with 11 bases between. The CDR3 totals 13 residues. Germline V lookup: CDR1 SQVTM, CDR2 ANQGSEA. The CDR3 bases are TGCAGCGTTACTAGCCCAAGCTCCTACGAGCAGTACTTC. Translating gives CSVTSPSSYEQYF.

V usage is TRBV30 and J usage is TRBJ1-1, with TRBD1 matching over 7 bases. CDR3 length equals 14 residues. The germline CDR1 and CDR2 sequences are GTSNPN and SVGIG (reference sequence). V was clipped by 4 bases and J by 5 bases; unmatched bases: 10. DNA for the CDR3: TGTGCCTGGATCGGACAGACAGGGTTTACTGAAGCTTTCTTT. This encodes CAWIGQTGFTEAFF. Full variable domain (outside the CDR3, taken from reference TRBV30 and TRBJ1-1): SQTIHQWPATLVQPVGSPLSLECTVEGTSNPNLYWYRQAAGRGLQLLFYSVGIGQISSEVPQNLSASRPQDRQFILSSKKLLLSDSGFYLCAWIGQTGFTEAFFGQGTRLTVV.

The genes are TRBV9 and TRBJ2-7; D is possibly TRBD1 (7 bases). V lost 4 bases and J lost 4, with 18 bases in between. Per germline, CDR1 SGDLS and CDR2 YYNGEE. The CDR3 contains 15 residues. The CDR3 bases are TGTGCCAGCAGCCGTGGGGGGACAGCTTCTTACGAGCAGTACTTC. It translates to CASSRGGTASYEQYF.

This chain connects TRBV5-6 to TRBJ1-1; D remains ambiguous. This CDR3 region has 12 residues. V dropped 2 bases and J dropped 13 bases, with 15 bases sitting between them. Germline-derived CDR1 and CDR2 are SGHDT and YYEEEE. CDR3 sequence reads: CASSFYASGDFF. The CDR3 DNA follows: TGTGCCAGCAGCTTTTACGCCTCCGGGGATTTCTTT.

The V call is TRBV10-2, the J call TRBJ1-4, with 7 bases matching TRBD1. The CDR3 has 14 amino acids. Looked up from germline, CDR1 is WSHSY and CDR2 is SAAADI. V shed 6 bases, J shed 10 bases, and the junction held 11 bases outside the gene matches. The CDR3, as DNA: TGCGCCAGCAGGCCTGGGACAGCAGAGGGAAAACTGTTTTTT. As protein: CASRPGTAEGKLFF.

This chain joins TRBV5-1 and TRBJ2-5, with a weak D call TRBD2 (6 bases). The V end was cut by 0 bases, the J end by 8 bases, with 20 bases between. CDR1 and CDR2 (germline): SGHRS, YFSETQ. The CDR3 is made up of 16 amino acids. The CDR3 DNA is TGCGCCAGCAGCTTGGAGGTGGGAGCGGTCGGGGGAACCCAGTACTTC. This encodes CASSLEVGAVGGTQYF. Drawing the rest from reference TRBV5-1 and TRBJ2-5, the complete variable domain is KAGVTQTPRYLIKTRGQQVTLSCSPISGHRSVSWYQQTPGQGLQFLFEYFSETQRNKGNFPGRFSGRQFSNSRSEMNVSTLELGDSALYLCASSLEVGAVGGTQYFGPGTRLLVL.

CDR3 amino acids: CASSRLDSPNTEAFF. In DNA form, the CDR3 reads TGTGCCAGCAGCAGACTGGACAGCCCGAACACTGAAGCTTTCTTT. The V call is TRBV5-4, the J call TRBJ1-1; D is perhaps TRBD1 (6 bases). The CDR3 contains 15 residues. Trimming pared 4 bases from V and 1 base from J, leaving 14 bases between. Germline values: CDR1 SGHNT, CDR2 YYREEE (reference sequence).

About this clone: At one end, the junction sequence differs from germline, possibly due to a read error. The chain recombines TRBV10-1 with TRBJ2-7; TRBD2 agrees at 11 bases. The CDR3 spans 13 residues. CDR1 and CDR2 (germline): WNHNN, SYGVQD (reference sequence). The CDR3 loop reads CASSGELAGARNF. The CDR3 DNA follows: TGCGCCAGCAGTGGAGAACTAGCGGGAGCCAGGAACTTC.

The chain employs TRBV6-5 and TRBJ2-7, with TRBD1 identical over 9 bases. This CDR3 spans 15 amino acids. After removal of 2 bases from V and 4 bases from J, the junction contained 6 bases not matched to a gene. The germline gives CDR1 MNHEY, CDR2 SVGAGI. CDR3 protein: CASSYTQGQGYEQYF. In DNA form, the CDR3 reads TGTGCCAGCAGTTACACACAGGGACAGGGATACGAGCAGTACTTC.

This rearrangement joins TRBV2 to TRBJ1-1; 7 bases match TRBD1. CDR3 length: 13 amino acids. Per the germline V gene, CDR1 is SNHLY and CDR2 is FYNNEI. J lost 4 bases, V lost 6 bases, and 5 bases had no gene match. The CDR3 DNA sequence: TGTGCCAGCAGCGGGGGACAGCTCACTGAAGCTTTCTTT. Residues: CASSGGQLTEAFF.